Listed below are T cell receptor beta chains from one sample, sequenced in a study of cytomegalovirus exposure and HLA in healthy donors. The method was immunoSEQ multiplex PCR; TCRdb's version includes in-frame clones alone and lacks a portion of them. The profile covers 120,000 or so clones, with 75% to 90% appearing a single time and around 3% taken by the ten largest. The sequencing input was PBMCs. Receptors were obtained from a male donor in good health and CMV-seronegative. Each CDR3 is given without its conserved first and last residue. The D gene is left open where the match is weak. Part of the rows lack a size; the others show once, few, many or a class for expanded clones.

D,J,size,V,CDR3
TRBD2,-,-,TRBV10-3,AIKGGSGYEQY
-,TRBJ1-2,-,TRBV20-1,SARGQDT
-,TRBJ1-1,-,TRBV29-1,SAPGAEAF
TRBD1,TRBJ2-7,once,TRBV5-6,ASSTPGQGAYEQY
TRBD1,TRBJ1-5,-,TRBV9,ASSRWDRPVSNQPQH
-,TRBJ2-3,-,TRBV30,AWEGGGGHTDTQY
-,TRBJ2-7,-,TRBV7-8,ASSLIGNYEQY
-,TRBJ2-5,-,TRBV7-3,ASSRGHQETQY
TRBD1,TRBJ1-2,-,TRBV5-6,ASSSRDRGRPLSGYT
TRBD1,TRBJ1-1,-,TRBV6-6,ASSPGQGLGGTEAF
-,TRBJ2-4,-,TRBV19,ASSTPGREDIQY
-,TRBJ2-7,-,TRBV7-2,ASSLGGPYEQY
-,TRBJ2-7,-,TRBV27,ASSPRPYEQY
TRBD1,TRBJ1-3,-,TRBV2,ASREQGADGNTIY
-,TRBJ1-1,-,TRBV19,ASRLQGTEAF
TRBD1,TRBJ2-7,few,TRBV4-1,ASSQPGQGYEQY
-,TRBJ2-5,once,TRBV18,ASSPPGASQETQY
TRBD1,TRBJ1-2,-,TRBV6-5,ASSWGQAFNYGYT
-,TRBJ1-1,-,TRBV5-6,ASSLAAFQYSPANTEAF
-,TRBJ2-5,-,TRBV6-1,ASSEQRGQETQY
-,TRBJ2-2,-,TRBV5-1,ASSLARTVTGELF
-,TRBJ2-2,-,TRBV30,AWRGAGTGELF
-,TRBJ2-2,-,TRBV4-2,ASTPGSGELF
-,TRBJ2-7,-,TRBV28,ASSSDRYEQY
TRBD1,TRBJ2-7,-,TRBV6-1,ASRTGQGLQY
TRBD2,TRBJ2-5,-,TRBV29-1,SVFSGGSGKTQY
-,TRBJ1-1,few,TRBV7-3,ASSEYTGLMNTEAF
-,TRBJ2-7,-,TRBV18,ASSLTQDSTYEQY
-,TRBJ2-2,few,TRBV9,ASSEGGEAGELF
-,TRBJ1-6,few,TRBV11-1,ASSLGAGPLH
TRBD1,TRBJ2-2,-,TRBV6-6,ASSFPGQGGTGELF
-,TRBJ1-1,-,TRBV13,ASSLVSGYNTEAF
-,TRBJ2-5,-,TRBV5-6,ASSAQGSQETQY
-,TRBJ1-1,-,TRBV28,ASSSSRERQALSAF
-,TRBJ1-1,-,TRBV18,ASSPELNTEAF
TRBD1,TRBJ2-1,few,TRBV5-4,ASSGGGQVGNEQF
-,TRBJ1-1,-,TRBV5-1,ASSRTSGHAEAF
-,TRBJ2-7,-,TRBV28,ASSPQQGSLREQY
-,TRBJ2-3,-,TRBV2,ASRRGFTSTDTQY
-,TRBJ1-1,-,TRBV5-1,ASSLDSKNTEAF
TRBD1,TRBJ2-7,-,TRBV30,AWSVMRTGGVHYEQY
TRBD2,TRBJ2-5,-,TRBV5-4,ASSKGRLLAGEETQY
TRBD2,TRBJ2-2,-,TRBV9,ASSVVAGGPRELF
-,TRBJ1-4,-,TRBV7-9,ASSPRGFSNEKLF
-,TRBJ1-1,-,TRBV6-5,ASSYSPTGLNTEAF
-,TRBJ2-5,-,TRBV5-1,ASSLGQGGETQY
-,TRBJ2-5,-,TRBV7-2,ASSPETGPETQY
-,TRBJ1-3,-,TRBV4-2,ASSQEGAPTLGNTIY
TRBD2,TRBJ2-1,-,TRBV5-6,ASSWATSGRIDEQF
TRBD1,TRBJ2-1,-,TRBV6-5,ASRRTGVGEQF
-,TRBJ2-7,-,TRBV7-9,ASSFGTGVGYEQY
TRBD2,TRBJ2-1,once,TRBV9,ASSVAAGAYNEQF
TRBD2,TRBJ2-5,-,TRBV2,ANQLAGGPQETQY
-,TRBJ2-4,-,TRBV5-6,ASSLYQTAGKNSQY
-,TRBJ2-1,-,TRBV21-1,ASSPSSGTEGSYNEQF
TRBD1,TRBJ1-2,-,TRBV4-1,ASSHNDRGGQYGYT